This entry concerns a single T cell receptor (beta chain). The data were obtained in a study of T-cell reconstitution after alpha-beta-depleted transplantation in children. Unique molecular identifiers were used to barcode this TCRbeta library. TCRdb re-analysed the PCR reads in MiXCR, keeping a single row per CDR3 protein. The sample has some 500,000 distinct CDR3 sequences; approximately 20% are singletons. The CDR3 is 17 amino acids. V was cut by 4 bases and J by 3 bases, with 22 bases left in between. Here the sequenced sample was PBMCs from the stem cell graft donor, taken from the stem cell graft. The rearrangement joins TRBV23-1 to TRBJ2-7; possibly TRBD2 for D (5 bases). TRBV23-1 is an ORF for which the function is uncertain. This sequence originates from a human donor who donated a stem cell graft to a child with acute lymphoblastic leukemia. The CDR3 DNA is TGCGCCAGCAGTCGCCCCCGGGCCCCCTTAGAGGGCTACGAGCAGTACTTC. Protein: CASSRPRAPLEGYEQYF.